This is a list of T cell receptor beta chains from one sample in a study of blood T cell repertoires in COVID-19. The repertoire was sequenced with immunoSEQ multiplex PCR; TCRdb's copy has only in-frame clones and lacks some. The table has around 200,000 clones, around 84% seen once. The material sequenced was peripheral blood. The receptors were gathered from a man aged 50 to 59 with acute or convalescent COVID-19. The CDR3 runs from the conserved cysteine through the conserved F or W. The D gene is left open where the match is weak. Clone size is stated in some rows and not others, as once, few, many or a class when expanded.

J gene | clone size | V gene | D gene | CDR3 DNA | CDR3 protein
TRBJ1-2 | NA | TRBV4-1 | NA | TGCGCCAGCAGCCCCCTTAGCGTGTTCTCCGCTGTCTATGGCTACACCTTC | CASSPLSVFSAVYGYTF
TRBJ2-1 | NA | TRBV25-1 | NA | TGTGCCAGCAAGGCACAGCACTACAATGAGCAGTTCTTC | CASKAQHYNEQFF
TRBJ1-4 | many | TRBV9 | TRBD1 | TGTGCCAGCAGTCGTCAGGGACAGGCTACAGGTGAAAAACTGTTTTTT | CASSRQGQATGEKLFF
TRBJ2-2 | NA | TRBV11-3 | NA | TGTGCCAGCAGACAGGGCGTTGGGGAGCTGTTTTTT | CASRQGVGELFF
TRBJ1-1 | once | TRBV19 | TRBD1 | TGTGCCAGTAGACCATTCCGGACAGGGGGGAACACTGAAGCTTTCTTT | CASRPFRTGGNTEAFF
TRBJ1-2 | NA | TRBV5-1 | NA | TGCGCCAGCAGCTTGGCCTTAGGCGGAGGTTATGGCTACACCTTC | CASSLALGGGYGYTF
TRBJ2-7 | NA | TRBV5-6 | NA | TGTGCCAGCAGCTCAGGGTACGAGCAGTACTTC | CASSSGYEQYF
TRBJ1-2 | NA | TRBV7-9 | TRBD1 | TGTGCCAGCGGCGGGACAGGGGCTTTGGGCTACACCTTC | CASGGTGALGYTF
TRBJ2-7 | NA | TRBV18 | NA | TGTGCCAGCTCACCAGTACTTGGGACACACTACGAGCAGTACTTC | CASSPVLGTHYEQYF
TRBJ2-3 | NA | TRBV5-1 | TRBD2 | TGCGCCAGCAGCTTGCTCCTAGCGGGGGAGGTAGATACGCAGTATTTT | CASSLLLAGEVDTQYF
TRBJ1-5 | NA | TRBV18 | NA | TGTGCCAGCTCACTATCCAGGGGTCAAGCAGGTCAGCCCCAGCATTTT | CASSLSRGQAGQPQHF
TRBJ2-7 | NA | TRBV7-6 | NA | TGTGCCAGCAGCTTAGAGCCGGGAAGCTACGAGCAGTACTTC | CASSLEPGSYEQYF
TRBJ1-5 | NA | TRBV15 | NA | TGTGCCACCAGCAGAGATGGGGAGGGCGGGGCCACCTTGCCCCAGCATTTT | CATSRDGEGGATLPQHF
TRBJ2-7 | NA | TRBV19 | NA | TGTGCCAGTAGTCCCGGGCCTAGGGGCGAGCAGTACTTC | CASSPGPRGEQYF
TRBJ2-1 | NA | TRBV24-1 | TRBD1 | TGTGCCACCAGTGATTTGGGGGACAGGGGGGGTGAGCAGTTCTTC | CATSDLGDRGGEQFF
TRBJ1-1 | NA | TRBV5-1 | NA | TGCGCCAGCAGCTTGGGTGGGGCGGACACTGAAGCTTTCTTT | CASSLGGADTEAFF
TRBJ1-1 | once | TRBV5-1 | NA | TGCGCCAGCAGCTTGCCCGGTCCAACTGCGGCTGAAGCTTTCTTT | CASSLPGPTAAEAFF
TRBJ2-3 | NA | TRBV19 | TRBD2 | TGTGCCAGTAGTATAGGACTAGCGGGGACGCAGTATTTT | CASSIGLAGTQYF
TRBJ1-1 | NA | TRBV3-1/TRBV3-2 | TRBD1 | TGTGCCAGCAGCCATTCCCGGACAGGGAATAGGGGTACCACTGAAGCTTTCTTT | CASSHSRTGNRGTTEAFF
TRBJ1-6 | NA | TRBV6-1 | TRBD1 | TGTGCCAGCAGTGAAGGGCCTGGCAGGGGGCTTTCACCCCTCCACTTT | CASSEGPGRGLSPLHF
TRBJ1-6 | once | TRBV7-9 | TRBD1 | TGTGCCAGCGACAGGGCGAATTCACCCCTCCACTTT | CASDRANSPLHF
TRBJ1-1 | NA | TRBV7-3 | NA | TGTGCCAGCAGCACCGTCCGGGGGACTGAAGCTTTCTTT | CASSTVRGTEAFF
TRBJ1-1 | NA | TRBV5-6 | NA | TGTGCCAGCAGCTTGGTTGTGAGGACAGAAGTGAACACTGAAGCTTTCTTT | CASSLVVRTEVNTEAFF
TRBJ2-5 | NA | TRBV5-6 | TRBD2 | TGTGCCAGCAGCTTAAGCGGGGGGGCCTACTTAAAGACCCAGTACTTC | CASSLSGGAYLKTQYF
TRBJ1-1 | NA | TRBV11-3 | TRBD1 | TGTGCCAGCAGCATGACAGGGGGGACTGAAGCTTTCTTT | CASSMTGGTEAFF
TRBJ2-5 | NA | TRBV5-6 | TRBD1 | TGTGCCAGCAGCTTGGGGGGGACAGGGCCGGAGGTAGTAGAGACCCAGTACTTC | CASSLGGTGPEVVETQYF
TRBJ1-2 | NA | TRBV2 | TRBD1 | TGTGCCAGCGCATCCCAGGGGGCCCTTGTTGACTATGGCTACACCTTC | CASASQGALVDYGYTF
TRBJ1-1 | NA | TRBV6-5 | NA | TGTGCCAGCACCTCGGGGGGGGTCACTGAAGCTTTCTTT | CASTSGGVTEAFF
TRBJ1-3 | NA | TRBV6-5 | NA | TGTGCCAGCAGTTACGGAAGGGAGACTGGAAACACCATATATTTT | CASSYGRETGNTIYF